This T cell receptor beta chain is drawn from a study of cytomegalovirus exposure and HLA in healthy donors. TCRdb's table, derived via immunoSEQ multiplex PCR, lists solely in-frame clones and lacks some. This table holds about 170,000 clones, roughly nine tenths found once. The specimen sequenced was PBMCs. This TCR was recovered from a woman between 25 and 40 years old in good health and CMV-seronegative.

In DNA form, the CDR3 reads TGTGCCAGCAGTGAAAGCGGGAGAGGCCATGAGCAGTTCTTC. This encodes CASSESGRGHEQFF. The chain employs TRBV6-1 and TRBJ2-1; 8 positions match TRBD2. With 2 bases clipped from V and 8 bases from J, the junction kept 5 bases outside the gene matches. CDR3 length: 14 amino acids. CDR1 and CDR2 from the germline V gene are MNHNS and SASEGT.